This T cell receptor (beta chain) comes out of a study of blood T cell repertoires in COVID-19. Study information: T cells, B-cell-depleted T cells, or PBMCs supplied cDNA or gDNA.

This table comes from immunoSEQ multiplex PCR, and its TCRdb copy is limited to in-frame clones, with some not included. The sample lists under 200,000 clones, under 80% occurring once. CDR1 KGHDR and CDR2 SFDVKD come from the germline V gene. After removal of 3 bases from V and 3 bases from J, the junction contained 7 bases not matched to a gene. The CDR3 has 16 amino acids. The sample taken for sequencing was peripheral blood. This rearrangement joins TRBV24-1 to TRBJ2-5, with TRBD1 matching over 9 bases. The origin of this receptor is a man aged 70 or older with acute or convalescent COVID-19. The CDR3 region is CATSDHPGQGKETQYF. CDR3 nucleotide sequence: TGTGCCACCAGTGATCACCCGGGACAGGGTAAAGAGACCCAGTACTTC.